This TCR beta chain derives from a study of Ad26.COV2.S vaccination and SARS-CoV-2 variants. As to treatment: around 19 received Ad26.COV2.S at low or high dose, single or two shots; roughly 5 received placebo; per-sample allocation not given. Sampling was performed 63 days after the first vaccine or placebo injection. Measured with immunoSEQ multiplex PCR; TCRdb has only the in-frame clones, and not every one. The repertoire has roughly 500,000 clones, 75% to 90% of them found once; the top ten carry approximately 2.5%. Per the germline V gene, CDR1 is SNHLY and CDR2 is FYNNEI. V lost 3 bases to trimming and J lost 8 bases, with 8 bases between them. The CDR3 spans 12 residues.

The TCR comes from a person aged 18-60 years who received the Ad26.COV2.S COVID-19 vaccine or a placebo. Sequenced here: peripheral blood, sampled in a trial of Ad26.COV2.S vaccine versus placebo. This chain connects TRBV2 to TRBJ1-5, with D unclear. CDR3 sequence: CASSDSRKPQHF. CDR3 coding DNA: TGTGCCAGCAGTGATAGTAGGAAGCCCCAGCATTTT.